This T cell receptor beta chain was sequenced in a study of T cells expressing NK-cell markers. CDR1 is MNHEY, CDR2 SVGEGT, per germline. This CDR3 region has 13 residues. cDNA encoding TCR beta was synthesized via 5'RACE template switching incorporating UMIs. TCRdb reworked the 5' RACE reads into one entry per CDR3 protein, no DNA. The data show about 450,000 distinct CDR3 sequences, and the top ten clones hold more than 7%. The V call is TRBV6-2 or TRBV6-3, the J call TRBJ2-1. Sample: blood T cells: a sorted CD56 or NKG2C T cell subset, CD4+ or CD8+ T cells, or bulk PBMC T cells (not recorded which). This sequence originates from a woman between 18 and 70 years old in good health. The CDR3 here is CASRRDSYNEQFF.